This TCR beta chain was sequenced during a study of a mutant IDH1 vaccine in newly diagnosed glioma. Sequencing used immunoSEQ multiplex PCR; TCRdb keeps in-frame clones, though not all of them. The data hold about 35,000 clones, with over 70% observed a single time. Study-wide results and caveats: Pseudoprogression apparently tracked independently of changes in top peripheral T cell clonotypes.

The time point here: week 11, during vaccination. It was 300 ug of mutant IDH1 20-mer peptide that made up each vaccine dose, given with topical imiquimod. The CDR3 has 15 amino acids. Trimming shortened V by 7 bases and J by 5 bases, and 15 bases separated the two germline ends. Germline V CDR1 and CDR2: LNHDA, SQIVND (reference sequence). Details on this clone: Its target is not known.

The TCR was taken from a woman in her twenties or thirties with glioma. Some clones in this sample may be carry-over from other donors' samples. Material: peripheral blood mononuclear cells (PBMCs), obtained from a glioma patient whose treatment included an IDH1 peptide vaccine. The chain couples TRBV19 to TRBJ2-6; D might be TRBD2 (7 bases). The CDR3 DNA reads TGTGCCAGTACCGTGGGGGGGGCGAGGGCCAACGTCCTGACTTTC. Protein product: CASTVGGARANVLTF. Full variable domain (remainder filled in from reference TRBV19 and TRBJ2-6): DGGITQSPKYLFRKEGQNVTLSCEQNLNHDAMYWYRQDPGQGLRLIYYSQIVNDFQKGDIAEGYSVSREKKESFPLTVTSAQKNPTAFYLCASTVGGARANVLTFGAGSRLTVL.